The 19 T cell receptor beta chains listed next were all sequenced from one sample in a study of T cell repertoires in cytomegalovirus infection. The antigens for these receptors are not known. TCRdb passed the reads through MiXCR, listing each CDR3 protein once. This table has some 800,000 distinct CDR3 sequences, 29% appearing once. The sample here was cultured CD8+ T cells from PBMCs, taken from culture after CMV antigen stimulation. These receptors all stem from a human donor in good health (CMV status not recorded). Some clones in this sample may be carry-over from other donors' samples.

The CDR3 DNA reads TGCGCCAGCGCGGACCGGGACAGGGGAATGCGGGAGACCCAGTACTTC. This encodes CASADRDRGMRETQYF. J is TRBJ2-5 and V is TRBV5-1; 10 bases are a match to TRBD1. V shed 7 bases and J 5 bases; nucleotides not matched to a gene: 14. Germline CDR1 SGHRS, CDR2 YFSETQ. There are 16 residues in the CDR3.

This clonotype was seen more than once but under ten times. The CDR3 loop is CASTLGGGIQYF. CDR3 coding DNA: TGTGCCAGTACCCTAGGGGGGGGCATTCAGTACTTC. V and J are TRBV19 and TRBJ2-4; maybe TRBD2 (7 bases). CDR1 and CDR2 (germline): LNHDA, SQIVND (reference sequence). V gave up 7 bases and J gave up 9 bases, with 13 bases separating them. CDR3 size: 12 residues.

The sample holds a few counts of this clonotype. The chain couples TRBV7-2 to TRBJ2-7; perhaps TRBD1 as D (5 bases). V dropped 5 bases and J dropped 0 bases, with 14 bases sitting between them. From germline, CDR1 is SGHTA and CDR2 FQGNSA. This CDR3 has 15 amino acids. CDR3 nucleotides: TGTGCCAGCAGCCAGACAGACACGCTCTCCTACGAGCAGTACTTC. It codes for CASSQTDTLSYEQYF.

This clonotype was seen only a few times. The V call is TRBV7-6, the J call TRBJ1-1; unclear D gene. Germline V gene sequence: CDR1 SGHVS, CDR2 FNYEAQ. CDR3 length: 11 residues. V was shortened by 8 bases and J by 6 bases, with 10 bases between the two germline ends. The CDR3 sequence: CASGIRAEAFF. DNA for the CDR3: TGTGCCAGCGGAATTCGAGCTGAAGCTTTCTTT.

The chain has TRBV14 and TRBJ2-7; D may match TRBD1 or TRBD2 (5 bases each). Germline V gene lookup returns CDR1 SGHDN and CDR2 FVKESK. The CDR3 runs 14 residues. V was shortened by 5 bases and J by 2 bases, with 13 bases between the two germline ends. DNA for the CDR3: TGTGCCAGCAGCATTTCTAGGGGACCCTACGAGCAGTACTTC. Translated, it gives CASSISRGPYEQYF.

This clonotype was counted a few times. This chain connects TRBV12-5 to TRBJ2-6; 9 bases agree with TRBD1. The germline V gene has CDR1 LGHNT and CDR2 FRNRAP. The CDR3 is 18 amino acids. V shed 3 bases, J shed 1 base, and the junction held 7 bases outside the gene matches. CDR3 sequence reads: CASGFDTGGQSGANVLTF. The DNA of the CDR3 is TGTGCTAGTGGTTTCGACACAGGGGGCCAATCTGGGGCCAACGTCCTGACTTTC.

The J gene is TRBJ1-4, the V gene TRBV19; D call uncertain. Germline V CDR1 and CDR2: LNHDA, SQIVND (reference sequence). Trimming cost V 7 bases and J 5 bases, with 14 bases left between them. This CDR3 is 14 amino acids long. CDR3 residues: CASNPQSGNEKLFF. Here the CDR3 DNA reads TGTGCCAGTAATCCTCAGAGTGGGAATGAAAAACTGTTTTTT.

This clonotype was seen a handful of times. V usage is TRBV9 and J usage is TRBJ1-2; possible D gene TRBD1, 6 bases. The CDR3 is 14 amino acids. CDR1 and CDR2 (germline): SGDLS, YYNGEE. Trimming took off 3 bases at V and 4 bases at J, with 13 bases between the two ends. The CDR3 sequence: CASSEDSLGYGYTF. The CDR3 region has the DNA TGTGCCAGCAGCGAGGACAGCCTGGGCTATGGCTACACCTTC.

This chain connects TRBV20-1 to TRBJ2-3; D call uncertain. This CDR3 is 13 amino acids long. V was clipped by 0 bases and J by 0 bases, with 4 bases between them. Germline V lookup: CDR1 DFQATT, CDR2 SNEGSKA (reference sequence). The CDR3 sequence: CSARDSSTDTQYF. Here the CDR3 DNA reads TGCAGTGCTAGAGATTCTAGCACAGATACGCAGTATTTT.

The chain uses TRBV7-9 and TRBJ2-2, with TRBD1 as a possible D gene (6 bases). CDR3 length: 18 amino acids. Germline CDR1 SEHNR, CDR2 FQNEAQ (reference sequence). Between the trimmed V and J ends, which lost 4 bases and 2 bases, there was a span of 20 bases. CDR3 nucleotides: TGTGCCAGCAGCTCTAGGAGGCCCGGGACAACTAACACCGGGGAGCTGTTTTTT. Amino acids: CASSSRRPGTTNTGELFF.

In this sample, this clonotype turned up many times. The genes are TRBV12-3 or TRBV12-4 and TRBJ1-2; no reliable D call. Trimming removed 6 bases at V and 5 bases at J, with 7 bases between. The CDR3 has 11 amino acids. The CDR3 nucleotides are TGTGCCAGCAGCCCCTCGTATGGCTACACCTTC. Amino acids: CASSPSYGYTF.

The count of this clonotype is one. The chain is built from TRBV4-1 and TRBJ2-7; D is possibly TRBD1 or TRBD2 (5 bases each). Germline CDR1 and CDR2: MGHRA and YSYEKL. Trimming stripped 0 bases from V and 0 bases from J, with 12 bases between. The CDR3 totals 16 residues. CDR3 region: CASSQEGDPSSYEQYF. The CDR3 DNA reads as TGCGCCAGCAGCCAAGAGGGGGACCCCAGCTCCTACGAGCAGTACTTC.

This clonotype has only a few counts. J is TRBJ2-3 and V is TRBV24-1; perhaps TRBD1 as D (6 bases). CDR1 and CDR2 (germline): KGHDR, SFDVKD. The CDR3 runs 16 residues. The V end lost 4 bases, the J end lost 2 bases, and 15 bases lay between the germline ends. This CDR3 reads CATSDLQGLNTDTQYF. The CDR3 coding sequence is TGTGCCACCAGTGACCTACAGGGTCTAAACACAGATACGCAGTATTTT.

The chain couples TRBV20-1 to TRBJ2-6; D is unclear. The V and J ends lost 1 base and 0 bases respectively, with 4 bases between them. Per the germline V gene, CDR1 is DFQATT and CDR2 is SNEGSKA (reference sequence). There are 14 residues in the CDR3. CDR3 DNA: TGCAGTGCTAGAGGGGGCTCTGGGGCCAACGTCCTGACTTTC. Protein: CSARGGSGANVLTF.

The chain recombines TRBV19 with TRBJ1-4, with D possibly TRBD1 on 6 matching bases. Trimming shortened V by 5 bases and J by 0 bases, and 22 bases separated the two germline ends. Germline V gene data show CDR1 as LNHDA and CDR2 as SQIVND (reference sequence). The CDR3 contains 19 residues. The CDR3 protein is CASSPPGTGIGATNEKLFF. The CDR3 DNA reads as TGTGCCAGTAGTCCCCCCGGAACAGGGATCGGCGCAACTAATGAAAAACTGTTTTTT.

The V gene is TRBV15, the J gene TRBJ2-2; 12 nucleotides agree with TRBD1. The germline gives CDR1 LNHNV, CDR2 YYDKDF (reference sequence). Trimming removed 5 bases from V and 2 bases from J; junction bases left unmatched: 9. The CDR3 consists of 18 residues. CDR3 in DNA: TGTGCCACCAGCTCATTCCCGGGACAGGGGGCAAACACCGGGGAGCTGTTTTTT. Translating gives CATSSFPGQGANTGELFF.

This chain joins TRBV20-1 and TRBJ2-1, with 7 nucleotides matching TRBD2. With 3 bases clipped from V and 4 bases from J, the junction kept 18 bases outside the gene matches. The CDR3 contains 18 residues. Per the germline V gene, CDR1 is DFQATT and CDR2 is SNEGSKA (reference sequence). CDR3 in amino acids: CSASPFSPGGRSYNEQFF. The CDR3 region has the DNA TGCAGTGCTAGTCCATTCTCACCGGGAGGTCGATCATACAATGAGCAGTTCTTC.

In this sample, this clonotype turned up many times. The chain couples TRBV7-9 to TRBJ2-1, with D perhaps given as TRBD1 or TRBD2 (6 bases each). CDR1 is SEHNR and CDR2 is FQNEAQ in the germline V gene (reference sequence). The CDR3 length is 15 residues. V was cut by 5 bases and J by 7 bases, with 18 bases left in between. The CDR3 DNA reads TGTGCCAGCAGCCCGCGGGACACCCCAAGGAATGAGCAGTTCTTC. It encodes CASSPRDTPRNEQFF.

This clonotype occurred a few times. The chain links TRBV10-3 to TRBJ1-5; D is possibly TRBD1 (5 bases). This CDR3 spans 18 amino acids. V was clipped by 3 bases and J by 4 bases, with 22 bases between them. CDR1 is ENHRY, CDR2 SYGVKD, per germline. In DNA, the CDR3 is TGTGCCATCAGTGATGGCTTGTTTCGTACCGACAGAAATCAGCCCCAGCATTTT. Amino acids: CAISDGLFRTDRNQPQHF.